This is a list of T cell receptor beta chains from one sample in a study of T-cell memory formation after mild COVID-19. TCRdb ran MiXCR on the 5' RACE reads and lists one entry per CDR3 protein. Found here are approximately 570,000 distinct CDR3 sequences, about a sixth of them singletons; the top ten hold approximately 12%. The source material was PBMCs or a T cell subset sorted from them (not recorded which). Receptors originate from an adult woman who had mild COVID-19 (a few samples of this study predate the infection). Cell type and time point are not known. Each CDR3 is given without its conserved first and last residue. The order of the fields is J gene, clone size, V gene, CDR3 protein. Only part of the rows carry a size: once, few, many, or a class if the clone is expanded.

J gene: TRBJ2-5
clone size: NA
V gene: TRBV10-3
CDR3 protein: AISESWGETQY

J gene: TRBJ1-2
clone size: NA
V gene: TRBV2
CDR3 protein: ASSKVTDYGYT

J gene: TRBJ2-7
clone size: many
V gene: TRBV5-1
CDR3 protein: ASSSGTASSYEQY

J gene: TRBJ2-2
clone size: few
V gene: TRBV6-5
CDR3 protein: ASSYRTGSLF

J gene: TRBJ2-6
clone size: NA
V gene: TRBV12-3/TRBV12-4
CDR3 protein: ASRVQGLAGANVLT

J gene: TRBJ2-1
clone size: NA
V gene: TRBV9
CDR3 protein: ASSVGNSGGYNEQF

J gene: TRBJ2-1
clone size: few
V gene: TRBV3-1
CDR3 protein: ASREGNEQF

J gene: TRBJ1-1
clone size: NA
V gene: TRBV27
CDR3 protein: ASTNRENTEAF

J gene: TRBJ1-5
clone size: few
V gene: TRBV12-3/TRBV12-4
CDR3 protein: ASSFESALGSNQPQH

J gene: TRBJ1-2
clone size: NA
V gene: TRBV7-2
CDR3 protein: ASSSSGNYGYT

J gene: TRBJ1-1
clone size: NA
V gene: TRBV20-1
CDR3 protein: SASQNTEAF

J gene: TRBJ2-7
clone size: NA
V gene: TRBV5-1
CDR3 protein: ASSVAGDGAYEQY

J gene: TRBJ1-2
clone size: NA
V gene: TRBV5-4
CDR3 protein: ASSLAGTGGGSYT

J gene: TRBJ2-1
clone size: NA
V gene: TRBV12-3/TRBV12-4
CDR3 protein: ASRGGAASSYNEQF

J gene: TRBJ1-1
clone size: NA
V gene: TRBV7-9
CDR3 protein: ASSLLDRDTEAF

J gene: TRBJ2-7
clone size: many
V gene: TRBV5-1
CDR3 protein: ASSFLSTGSYEQY

J gene: TRBJ1-2
clone size: once
V gene: TRBV7-2
CDR3 protein: ASSLESGRVSSYT

J gene: TRBJ2-1
clone size: few
V gene: TRBV7-2
CDR3 protein: ASSLRREGYNEQF